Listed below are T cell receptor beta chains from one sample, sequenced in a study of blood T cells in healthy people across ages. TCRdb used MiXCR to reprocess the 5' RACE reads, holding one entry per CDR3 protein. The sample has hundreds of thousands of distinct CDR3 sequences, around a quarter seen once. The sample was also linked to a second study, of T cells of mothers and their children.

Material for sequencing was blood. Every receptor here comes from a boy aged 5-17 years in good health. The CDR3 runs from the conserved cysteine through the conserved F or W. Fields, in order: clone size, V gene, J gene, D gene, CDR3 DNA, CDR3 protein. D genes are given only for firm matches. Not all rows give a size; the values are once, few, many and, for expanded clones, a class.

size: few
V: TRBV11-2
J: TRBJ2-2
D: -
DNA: TGTGCCAGTAAACCTCCGGGGGTTTCCGGGGAGCTGTTTTTT
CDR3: CASKPPGVSGELFF

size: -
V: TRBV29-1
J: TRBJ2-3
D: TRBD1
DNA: TGCAGCGTTGATCGGACAGGGGACGGAGATACGCAGTATTTT
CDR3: CSVDRTGDGDTQYF

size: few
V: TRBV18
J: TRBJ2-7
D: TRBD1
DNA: TGTGCCAGCTCACCTTACAGGGGGTCCTACGAGCAGTACTTC
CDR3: CASSPYRGSYEQYF

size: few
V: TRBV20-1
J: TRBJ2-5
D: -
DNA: TGCAGTGCGAGGTTCGACCGTTGGGAGACCCAGTACTTC
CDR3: CSARFDRWETQYF

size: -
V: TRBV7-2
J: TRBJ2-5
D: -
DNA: TGTGCCAGCAGCTTATCCCCCAAAGAGACCCAGTACTTC
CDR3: CASSLSPKETQYF

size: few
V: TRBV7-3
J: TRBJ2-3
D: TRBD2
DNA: TGTGCCAGCAGCTTATCTGGCGGGAGTCAGGTAGATACGCAGTATTTT
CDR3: CASSLSGGSQVDTQYF

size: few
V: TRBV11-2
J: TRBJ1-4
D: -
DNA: TGTGCCAGCAGCTTTTTTGGGCAGATCTCAACTAATGAAAAACTGTTTTTT
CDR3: CASSFFGQISTNEKLFF

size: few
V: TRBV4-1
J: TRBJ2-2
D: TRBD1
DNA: TGCGCCAGCAGCTCCGGGACAGGTTCCTCCGGGGAGCTGTTTTTT
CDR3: CASSSGTGSSGELFF

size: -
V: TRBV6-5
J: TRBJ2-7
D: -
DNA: TGCGCCAGCAGTTTCCGGACAGAGGCACGCGAGCAGTACTTC
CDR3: CASSFRTEAREQYF

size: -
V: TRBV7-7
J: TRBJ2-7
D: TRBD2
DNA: TGTGCTAGCAGCCCGGGACTAGCGGGAGGCCTTTTTACCCACGAGCAGTACTTC
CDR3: CASSPGLAGGLFTHEQYF

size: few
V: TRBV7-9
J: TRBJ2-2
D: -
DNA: TGTGCCACCAACCGTTTGACCGGGGAGCTGTTTTTT
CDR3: CATNRLTGELFF

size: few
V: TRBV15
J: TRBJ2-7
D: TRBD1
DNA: TGTGCCACCAGCAGAGATTTGGCGAGGGGGCACGAGCAGTACTTC
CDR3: CATSRDLARGHEQYF

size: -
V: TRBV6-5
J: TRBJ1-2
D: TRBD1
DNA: TGTGCCAGCAAGACAACAGGGGGCTACTATGGCTACACCTTC
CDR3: CASKTTGGYYGYTF

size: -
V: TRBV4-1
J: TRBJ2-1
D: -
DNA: TGCGCCAGCAGCCAAGAGGTCCCCAATGAGCAGTTCTTC
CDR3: CASSQEVPNEQFF

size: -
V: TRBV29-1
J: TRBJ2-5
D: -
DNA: TGCAGCTCACGGACGGACCAAGAGACCAAGTACTTC
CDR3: CSSRTDQETKYF

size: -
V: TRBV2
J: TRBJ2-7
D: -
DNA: TGTGCCAGCAAGGTGGTGAACGAGCAGTACTTC
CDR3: CASKVVNEQYF

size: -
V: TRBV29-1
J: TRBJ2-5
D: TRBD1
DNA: TGCAGCGTTGTGGGGACAGAGTACCAAGAGACCCAGTACTTC
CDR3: CSVVGTEYQETQYF

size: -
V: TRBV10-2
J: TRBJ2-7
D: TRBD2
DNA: TGCACCAGCAAGGATAGCGGGAGCCCCTACGAGCAGTACTTC
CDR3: CTSKDSGSPYEQYF

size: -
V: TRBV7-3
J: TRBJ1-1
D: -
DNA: TGTGCCAGCAGCCCTTTCGACGGTTTGAACACTGAAGCTTTCTTT
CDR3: CASSPFDGLNTEAFF

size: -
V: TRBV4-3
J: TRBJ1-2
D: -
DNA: TGCGCCAGCAGCCAAGGGTCCCCTTATGGCTACACCTTC
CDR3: CASSQGSPYGYTF

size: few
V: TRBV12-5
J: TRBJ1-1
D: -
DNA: TGTGCTAGTGGTTTGGCCCGGGCCAACACTGAAGCTTTCTTT
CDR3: CASGLARANTEAFF

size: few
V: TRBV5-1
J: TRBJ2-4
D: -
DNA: TGCGCCAGCAGCTTGGGTTGGGGGGAGAGGGCCAAAAACATTCAGTACTTC
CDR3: CASSLGWGERAKNIQYF

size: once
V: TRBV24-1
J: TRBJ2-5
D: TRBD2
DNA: TGTGCCACCAGTGCCTTGGGAGGGGTGGAGACCCAGTACTTC
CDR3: CATSALGGVETQYF

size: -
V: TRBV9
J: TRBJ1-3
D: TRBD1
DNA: TGTGCCAGCAGCCCTAACAAGGGGGCGCGAGGAAACACCATATATTTT
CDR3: CASSPNKGARGNTIYF

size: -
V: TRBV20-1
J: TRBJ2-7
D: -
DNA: TGCAGTGCTAGAGCGGTGGCTTCCTACGAGCAGTACTTC
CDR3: CSARAVASYEQYF